These 28 T cell receptor beta chains came from one sample sequenced in a study of T cells in Graves' hyperthyroidism and ophthalmopathy. TCR beta CDR3 regions were amplified from RNA transcripts. TCR CDR3 regions were first amplified by RT-PCR with HTBI primers. TCRdb re-called the multiplex PCR reads through MiXCR, storing one row per CDR3 protein. The table lists around 280,000 distinct CDR3 sequences, 12% to 15% of them singletons, with roughly 7.9% in the top ten. Sample: blood. The origin of the receptors is a middle-aged woman with Graves' hyperthyroidism.

This clonotype was recorded at least ten times. This chain uses TRBV12-5 with TRBJ2-2; D is perhaps TRBD1 or TRBD2 (5 bases each). CDR3 size: 15 residues. V lost 3 bases and J lost 4, with 12 bases in between. CDR1 is LGHNT, CDR2 FRNRAP, per germline. Here the CDR3 reads CASGLGSGGTGELFF. In DNA, the CDR3 is TGTGCTAGTGGTTTAGGCTCTGGGGGCACCGGGGAGCTGTTTTTT.

There are many counts of this clonotype. The gene calls are TRBV2 and TRBJ1-2; TRBD1 matches at 9 bases. Looked up from germline, CDR1 is SNHLY and CDR2 is FYNNEI. This CDR3 region has 15 residues. V lost 5 bases, J lost 6 bases, and 10 bases stayed unmatched. In DNA form, the CDR3 reads TGTGCCAGCAGTCCCGGGACAGGGTTTGTTAATGGCTACACCTTC. Its protein is CASSPGTGFVNGYTF.

Many counts were recorded for this clonotype. V usage is TRBV7-2 and J usage is TRBJ2-1; possibly TRBD1 or TRBD2 for D (5 bases each). The ends were cut back, 5 bases at V and 6 bases at J, with 11 bases in the middle. CDR3 size: 13 residues. Germline V gene data show CDR1 as SGHTA and CDR2 as FQGNSA. The CDR3 here is CASSPGTPNEQFF. CDR3 nucleotide sequence: TGTGCCAGCAGCCCAGGGACGCCCAATGAGCAGTTCTTC.

The chain couples TRBV15 to TRBJ2-5, with 8 bases that match TRBD1. With V trimmed by 5 bases and J by 5 bases, 7 bases remained unmatched. CDR3 length: 14 residues. CDR1 and CDR2 from the germline V gene are LNHNV and YYDKDF (reference sequence). In DNA, the CDR3 is TGTGCCACCAGCCGAACCAGGGGGCAGGAGACCCAGTACTTC. Encoded protein: CATSRTRGQETQYF. The full variable domain, rest sourced from reference TRBV15 and TRBJ2-5, is DAMVIQNPRYQVTQFGKPVTLSCSQTLNHNVMYWYQQKSSQAPKLLFHYYDKDFNNEADTPDNFQSRRPNTSFCFLDIRSPGLGDTAMYLCATSRTRGQETQYFGPGTRLLVL.

The chain uses TRBV13 and TRBJ2-5, with TRBD2 identical over 13 bases. The V gene end was trimmed by 5 bases and the J gene end by 5 bases; junction bases not matched to a gene: 8. The CDR3 contains 16 residues. Germline CDR1 and CDR2: PRHDT and FYEKMQ (reference sequence). CDR3: CASSPPGLAGIETQYF. As DNA, the CDR3 is TGTGCCAGCAGCCCGCCGGGACTAGCGGGAATCGAGACCCAGTACTTC.

This clonotype showed up just a few times. One base away lies a much larger clone, so this may be a sequencing read error. As the CDR3 is not closed by the conserved phenylalanine or tryptophan, this likely results from a read error. The chain recombines TRBV28 with TRBJ2-7, with unresolved D. CDR1 and CDR2 from the germline V gene are MDHEN and SYDVKM. The CDR3 contains 11 residues. Trimming cost V 5 bases and J 3 bases, with 5 bases left between them. The CDR3 region has the DNA TGTGCCAGCAGTACCTACTACGAGCAGTACCTC. Protein sequence: CASSTYYEQYL.

This clonotype was counted ten times or more. The chain employs TRBV27 and TRBJ2-7; 12 bases are shared with TRBD2. This CDR3 has 14 amino acids. Germline V gene data show CDR1 as MNHEY and CDR2 as SMNVEV (reference sequence). V shed 8 bases and J 5 bases; nucleotides not matched to a gene: 7. The CDR3 reads CASRRLAGVHEQYF. The CDR3 DNA is TGTGCCAGCCGACGACTAGCGGGAGTCCACGAGCAGTACTTC.

Notes on this clonotype: This may arise from a read error, as a much more abundant clone is one base away. As DNA, the CDR3 is TGTGCCAGCGGCCAAGGGGTAGTTAATGAGCAGTTCTTC. Its protein is CASGQGVVNEQFF. The chain is built from TRBV12-3 or TRBV12-4 and TRBJ2-1; D might be TRBD1 (5 bases). Trimming removed 8 bases at V and 7 bases at J, with 15 bases between. The CDR3 length is 13 residues.

This clonotype appeared many times. V is TRBV25-1 and J is TRBJ1-1; 9 bases are shared with TRBD1. This CDR3 is 15 amino acids long. J was trimmed by 5 bases and V by 3 bases; bases with no gene match: 7. Germline CDR1 and CDR2: MGHDK and SYGVNS. The CDR3 spells CASSEGGQGDTEAFF. Written as DNA, the CDR3 is TGTGCCAGCAGTGAGGGGGGACAGGGTGATACTGAAGCTTTCTTT. The full variable domain, in which reference TRBV25-1 and TRBJ1-1 provide the parts outside the CDR3, is EADIYQTPRYLVIGTGKKITLECSQTMGHDKMYWYQQDPGMELHLIHYSYGVNSTEKGDLSSESTVSRIRTEHFPLTLESARPSHTSQYLCASSEGGQGDTEAFFGQGTRLTVV.

This clonotype was picked up many times. The chain is built from TRBV30 and TRBJ1-2; D ambiguous. Germline CDR1 and CDR2: GTSNPN and SVGIG (reference sequence). Trimming left V 0 bases short and J 7 bases short, with 12 bases between. The CDR3 covers 13 residues. The CDR3 bases are TGTGCCTGGAGTGTACTGGGAGGACGTGGCTACACCTTC. Translation gives CAWSVLGGRGYTF.

CDR3: CAWGTANYGYTF. The CDR3 DNA reads TGTGCCTGGGGGACTGCCAACTATGGCTACACCTTC. The chain uses TRBV30 and TRBJ1-2; weak D call: TRBD1 (5 bases). The CDR3 is 12 amino acids. The germline V gene has CDR1 GTSNPN and CDR2 SVGIG (reference sequence). Trimming took off 5 bases at V and 2 bases at J, with 9 bases between the two ends.

The genes are TRBV4-2 and TRBJ1-5; D is undetermined. This CDR3 comprises 12 residues. The V end lost 0 bases, the J end lost 3 bases, and 0 bases lay between the germline ends. The germline CDR1 and CDR2 sequences are LGHNA and YNFKEQ. CDR3 DNA: TGTGCCAGCAGCCAAGACAATCAGCCCCAGCATTTT. Translation: CASSQDNQPQHF.

This clonotype came up many times. CDR3 bases: TGCAGTGCTAGAAGTGGGTCCTATAATTCACCCCTCCACTTT. It codes for CSARSGSYNSPLHF. The rearrangement links TRBV20-1 to TRBJ1-6, with D unclear. CDR1 and CDR2 (germline): DFQATT, SNEGSKA (reference sequence). The CDR3 contains 14 residues. V was trimmed by 2 bases and J by 1 base, leaving 6 bases between them.

This clonotype came up many times. V gene TRBV20-1 combines with J gene TRBJ2-7; tentatively, D is TRBD2 (5 bases). Germline V gene sequence: CDR1 DFQATT, CDR2 SNEGSKA (reference sequence). The germline V and J ends were trimmed by 5 bases and 3 bases, with 14 bases remaining between them. This CDR3 has 13 residues. CDR3 bases: TGCAGTGCTTTAGAGAATAGCGACTACGAGCAGTACTTC. Translated: CSALENSDYEQYF.

Ten or more counts support this clonotype. V and J are TRBV3-1 and TRBJ1-2, with TRBD1 matching over 7 bases. The CDR3 consists of 15 residues. Germline-derived CDR1 and CDR2 are LGHDT and YNNKEL (reference sequence). V trimming: 10 bases; J trimming: 1 base; junction bases outside the gene matches: 12. The CDR3 loop reads CATRVITGVNYGYTF. The CDR3 DNA follows: TGTGCCACCCGGGTCATAACAGGGGTTAACTATGGCTACACCTTC.

This clonotype was observed at least ten times. The rearrangement uses TRBV10-3 and TRBJ2-1, with TRBD2 identical over 10 bases. This CDR3 is built from 14 residues. Germline V lookup: CDR1 ENHRY, CDR2 SYGVKD. J gave up 6 bases and V 5 bases, and 4 bases lay outside the gene matches. CDR3 sequence reads: CAISPGTSANEQFF. The CDR3 DNA reads TGTGCCATCAGTCCCGGGACTAGCGCCAATGAGCAGTTCTTC.

This clonotype was counted many times. The genes are TRBV2 and TRBJ1-2; a possible D gene is TRBD1 (5 bases). Germline CDR1 reads SNHLY; CDR2 reads FYNNEI. The CDR3 is 15 amino acids. V was clipped by 10 bases and J by 8 bases, with 26 bases between them. In DNA, the CDR3 is TGTGCCAACAGCAAAAGTCGGAGAGGGGAAGGAGGCTACACCTTC. It is translated as CANSKSRRGEGGYTF.

This clonotype appeared many times. The CDR3 DNA sequence: TGTGCCAGCAGCTTTTTCCTAGCGGGAGGCACAGATACGCAGTATTTT. This translates into CASSFFLAGGTDTQYF. V and J are TRBV7-9 and TRBJ2-3; 10 positions match TRBD2. J gave up 1 base and V 3 bases, and 4 bases lay outside the gene matches. CDR1 SEHNR and CDR2 FQNEAQ come from the germline V gene (reference sequence). This CDR3 contains 16 residues.

This clonotype was recorded many times. The gene calls are TRBV29-1 and TRBJ2-7; D is unresolved. Germline CDR1 reads SQVTM; CDR2 reads ANQGSEA. Trimming left V 6 bases short and J 2 bases short, with 14 bases between. CDR3 length: 13 residues. CDR3 residues: CSVGSQSTYEQYF. In DNA form, the CDR3 reads TGCAGCGTGGGGTCCCAGAGCACCTACGAGCAGTACTTC.

This clonotype was counted only a few times. The genes are TRBV4-1 and TRBJ2-7, with TRBD1 identical over 7 bases. V shed 0 bases and J 3 bases; nucleotides not matched to a gene: 2. Germline values: CDR1 MGHRA, CDR2 YSYEKL. The CDR3 is 14 residues long. The CDR3 reads CASSQEPGGYEQYF. The CDR3 nucleotides read TGCGCCAGCAGCCAAGAACCAGGGGGCTACGAGCAGTACTTC.

Many counts were recorded for this clonotype. V usage is TRBV7-8 and J usage is TRBJ2-5; D gene ambiguous. Germline values: CDR1 SGHVS, CDR2 FQNEAQ. There are 13 residues in the CDR3. V gave up 3 bases and J gave up 2 bases, with 7 bases separating them. As DNA, the CDR3 is TGTGCCAGCAGCTTCTCGCGGCAAGAGACCCAGTACTTC. This gives the protein CASSFSRQETQYF. The full variable domain, its missing parts supplied by reference TRBV7-8 and TRBJ2-5, is GAGVSQSPRYKVAKRGQDVALRCDPISGHVSLFWYQQALGQGPEFLTYFQNEAQLDKSGLPSDRFFAERPEGSVSTLKIQRTQQEDSAVYLCASSFSRQETQYFGPGTRLLVL.

There are a few counts of this clonotype. In nucleotides, the CDR3 is TGTGCCAGTAGGCAGTCCCGTAATGAAAAACTGTTTTTT. Amino acid sequence: CASRQSRNEKLFF. The gene calls are TRBV19 and TRBJ1-4; D ambiguous. In germline, CDR1 is LNHDA, CDR2 SQIVND (reference sequence). The CDR3 has 13 residues. The ends were cut back, 6 bases at V and 4 bases at J, with 9 bases in the middle.

The sample holds many counts of this clonotype. CDR3 residues: CAITEGDSSSTDTQYF. The DNA of the CDR3 is TGTGCCATCACCGAGGGAGACAGTTCTAGCACAGATACGCAGTATTTT. J is TRBJ2-3 and V is TRBV10-3, with D perhaps TRBD1 or TRBD2 (5 bases each). Germline lookup yields CDR1 ENHRY and CDR2 SYGVKD. Trimming removed 7 bases at V and 0 bases at J, with 17 bases between. This CDR3 comprises 16 residues.

This clonotype was counted ten times or more. The rearrangement uses TRBV5-1 and TRBJ2-7; D gene unclear. V dropped 7 bases and J dropped 3 bases, with 14 bases sitting between them. Germline CDR1 and CDR2: SGHRS and YFSETQ. The CDR3 runs to 13 residues. The CDR3 is CASGKTADYEQYF. For the CDR3, the DNA is TGCGCCAGCGGCAAGACGGCCGACTACGAGCAGTACTTC.

This clonotype showed up many times. The genes are TRBV11-2 and TRBJ1-3; D is undetermined. This CDR3 is built from 16 residues. In germline, CDR1 is SGHAT, CDR2 FQNNGV. With 3 bases removed from V and 0 bases from J, the gap between germline ends came to 12 bases. The CDR3 protein is CASSFLAGSSGNTIYF. CDR3 in DNA: TGTGCCAGCAGCTTCCTTGCGGGGTCCTCTGGAAACACCATATATTTT.

This clonotype occurred many times. The V gene is TRBV2, the J gene TRBJ2-3; D might be TRBD1 or TRBD2, each matching 5 bases. Trimming pared 2 bases from V and 0 bases from J, leaving 9 bases between. This CDR3 is built from 15 residues. Germline V gene lookup returns CDR1 SNHLY and CDR2 FYNNEI. CDR3 protein: CASSEMGTSTDTQYF. The CDR3 nucleotides read TGTGCCAGCAGTGAAATGGGGACCAGCACAGATACGCAGTATTTT.

This clonotype has just one count. This chain joins TRBV2 and TRBJ2-2; 7 positions match TRBD1. CDR1 is SNHLY and CDR2 is FYNNEI in the germline V gene. CDR3 length equals 14 residues. After removal of 6 bases from V and 0 bases from J, the junction contained 1 base not matched to a gene. Here the CDR3 DNA reads TGTGCCAGCAGACAGGGGACGAACACCGGGGAGCTGTTTTTT. It is translated as CASRQGTNTGELFF.

This clonotype was seen at least ten times. The CDR3 protein is CASSPDTPYGYTF. Here the CDR3 DNA reads TGTGCCAGCTCACCCGACACGCCCTATGGCTACACCTTC. J is TRBJ1-2 and V is TRBV18; D uncertain. Deletions cut 3 bases from V and 4 bases from J, with 9 bases between. This CDR3 is 13 amino acids long. Looked up from germline, CDR1 is KGHSH and CDR2 is LQKENI.